These T cell receptor beta chains were read from a single sample in a study of blood T cell repertoires in COVID-19. Assay: immunoSEQ multiplex PCR; the TCRdb copy retains only in-frame clones and omits some. The sample has about 160,000 clones, roughly 80% seen once; the top ten hold around 2.7%. The specimen sequenced was peripheral blood. The receptors stem from a man aged 70-80 years with acute or convalescent COVID-19. CDR3s include the opening cysteine and the closing phenylalanine or tryptophan. The D gene is left open where the match is weak. Only some rows state a clone size, as once, few, many or a class for expanded clones.

J gene: TRBJ1-1
D gene: NA
clone size: few
V gene: TRBV19
CDR3 protein: CASSITTPNTEAFF
CDR3 DNA: TGTGCCAGTAGTATTACAACGCCTAACACTGAAGCTTTCTTT

J gene: TRBJ2-1
D gene: TRBD2
clone size: NA
V gene: TRBV7-2
CDR3 protein: CASSISGAPYNEQFF
CDR3 DNA: TGTGCCAGCAGCATCAGCGGGGCGCCCTACAATGAGCAGTTCTTC

J gene: TRBJ2-7
D gene: NA
clone size: NA
V gene: TRBV19
CDR3 protein: CASSMTGHLSYEQYF
CDR3 DNA: TGTGCCAGTAGTATGACGGGACACCTCTCCTACGAGCAGTACTTC

J gene: TRBJ1-2
D gene: NA
clone size: many
V gene: TRBV27
CDR3 protein: CASSLSGLYGYTF
CDR3 DNA: TGTGCCAGCAGTTTATCGGGACTATATGGCTACACCTTC

J gene: TRBJ2-1
D gene: TRBD2
clone size: NA
V gene: TRBV27
CDR3 protein: CASRTTSGGYNEQFF
CDR3 DNA: TGTGCCAGCAGAACAACTAGCGGGGGGTACAATGAGCAGTTCTTC

J gene: TRBJ1-1
D gene: NA
clone size: once
V gene: TRBV4-3
CDR3 protein: CAKRQARMNTEAFF
CDR3 DNA: TGCGCCAAGCGGCAGGCCCGCATGAACACTGAAGCTTTCTTT

J gene: TRBJ2-3
D gene: TRBD2
clone size: NA
V gene: TRBV5-4
CDR3 protein: CASSFSGQNTDTQYF
CDR3 DNA: TGTGCCAGCAGCTTTAGCGGGCAAAACACAGATACGCAGTATTTT

J gene: TRBJ2-1
D gene: TRBD1
clone size: NA
V gene: TRBV5-8
CDR3 protein: CASSSNNRGPYNEQFF
CDR3 DNA: TGTGCCAGCAGCTCAAACAACAGGGGTCCCTACAATGAGCAGTTCTTC

J gene: TRBJ2-1
D gene: TRBD2
clone size: NA
V gene: TRBV7-6
CDR3 protein: CASSLKTSGRAYEQFF
CDR3 DNA: TGTGCCAGCAGCTTAAAGACTAGCGGGAGGGCATATGAGCAGTTCTTC

J gene: TRBJ2-1
D gene: NA
clone size: NA
V gene: TRBV11-1
CDR3 protein: CASSLGNRDEQFF
CDR3 DNA: TGTGCCAGCAGCTTGGGAAACAGGGATGAGCAGTTCTTC

J gene: TRBJ1-2
D gene: NA
clone size: NA
V gene: TRBV7-9
CDR3 protein: CASSPHITLNYGYTF
CDR3 DNA: TGTGCCAGCAGCCCGCATATAACCCTAAACTATGGCTACACCTTC

J gene: TRBJ2-7
D gene: TRBD2
clone size: NA
V gene: TRBV10-1
CDR3 protein: CASRGTSGYEQYF
CDR3 DNA: TGCGCCAGCCGTGGGACTAGCGGGTACGAGCAGTACTTC

J gene: TRBJ1-4
D gene: TRBD1
clone size: NA
V gene: TRBV28
CDR3 protein: CASSFGDSYEKLFF
CDR3 DNA: TGTGCCAGCAGTTTTGGGGACAGCTATGAAAAACTGTTTTTT

J gene: TRBJ2-2
D gene: TRBD2
clone size: NA
V gene: TRBV14
CDR3 protein: CASSQSAGGTGELFF
CDR3 DNA: TGTGCCAGCAGCCAATCGGCGGGGGGCACCGGGGAGCTGTTTTTT

J gene: TRBJ2-7
D gene: TRBD1
clone size: NA
V gene: TRBV12-3/TRBV12-4
CDR3 protein: CASSLGTEPYF
CDR3 DNA: TGTGCCAGCAGTTTGGGGACAGAGCCGTACTTC

J gene: TRBJ2-3
D gene: TRBD2
clone size: NA
V gene: TRBV18
CDR3 protein: CASSPGGLAGQGVDTQYF
CDR3 DNA: TGTGCCAGCTCACCCGGAGGACTAGCGGGGCAGGGTGTAGATACGCAGTATTTT

J gene: TRBJ2-2
D gene: TRBD2
clone size: NA
V gene: TRBV10-3
CDR3 protein: CAIRTSGETGELFF
CDR3 DNA: TGTGCCATCAGGACTAGCGGGGAGACCGGGGAGCTGTTTTTT

J gene: TRBJ1-6
D gene: TRBD1
clone size: NA
V gene: TRBV30
CDR3 protein: CACRIQGANSPLHF
CDR3 DNA: TGTGCCTGCCGGATTCAGGGGGCTAATTCACCCCTCCACTTT

J gene: TRBJ2-7
D gene: TRBD1
clone size: NA
V gene: TRBV5-1
CDR3 protein: CASSFPETGADYEQYF
CDR3 DNA: TGCGCCAGCAGCTTTCCAGAAACAGGGGCTGACTACGAGCAGTACTTC

J gene: TRBJ1-5
D gene: TRBD1
clone size: NA
V gene: TRBV23-1
CDR3 protein: CASKGTERRNNQPQHF
CDR3 DNA: TGCGCCAGCAAGGGGACAGAAAGAAGAAACAATCAGCCCCAGCATTTT

J gene: TRBJ2-2
D gene: TRBD2
clone size: NA
V gene: TRBV15
CDR3 protein: CATSSGLAGVSAGELFF
CDR3 DNA: TGTGCCACCAGCTCGGGACTAGCGGGAGTAAGTGCCGGGGAGCTGTTTTTT

J gene: TRBJ1-2
D gene: TRBD1
clone size: NA
V gene: TRBV28
CDR3 protein: CASRGQGSSYGYTF
CDR3 DNA: TGTGCCAGCAGGGGACAGGGATCATCCTATGGCTACACCTTC

J gene: TRBJ2-3
D gene: NA
clone size: NA
V gene: TRBV7-9
CDR3 protein: CASSPLQVGTDTQYF
CDR3 DNA: TGTGCCAGCAGCCCACTCCAGGTGGGCACAGATACGCAGTATTTT

J gene: TRBJ1-5
D gene: NA
clone size: NA
V gene: TRBV27
CDR3 protein: CASSFGDRYHISNQPQHF
CDR3 DNA: TGTGCCAGCAGTTTCGGTGACAGATACCATATAAGCAATCAGCCCCAGCATTTT

J gene: TRBJ2-5
D gene: NA
clone size: NA
V gene: TRBV6-1
CDR3 protein: CASSEGEIETQYF
CDR3 DNA: TGTGCCAGCAGTGAAGGCGAAATTGAGACCCAGTACTTC

J gene: TRBJ1-6
D gene: NA
clone size: NA
V gene: TRBV19
CDR3 protein: CASSIRGEYNSPLHF
CDR3 DNA: TGTGCCAGTAGTATCCGGGGGGAGTATAATTCACCCCTCCACTTT

J gene: TRBJ1-2
D gene: NA
clone size: NA
V gene: TRBV19
CDR3 protein: CASSIQQGNYGYTF
CDR3 DNA: TGTGCCAGTAGTATTCAACAGGGCAACTATGGCTACACCTTC